These T cell receptor beta chains were read from a single sample in a study of blood T cells in healthy people across ages. TCRdb redid the calling of the 5' RACE reads with MiXCR, one entry per CDR3 protein. The sample lists hundreds of thousands of distinct CDR3 sequences; 58% were seen once. Sequenced sample: blood. The receptors shown here come from a man aged 25-45 years in good health. Each CDR3 is given with its conserved first and last residue. A D gene is named only where the DNA matches it firmly. Expanded clones get a size class; other rows say once, few or many, or leave the size out.

clone_size	v_call	d_call	j_call	cdr3_nt	cdr3_aa
NA	TRBV6-1	TRBD2	TRBJ2-5	TGTGCGGGGAGGGCTGCAGTAGGAGAGACCCAGTACTTC	CAGRAAVGETQYF
NA	TRBV7-9	NA	TRBJ1-1	TGTGCCAGCAGCTCCGACGGGGGATCGGCTTTCTTT	CASSSDGGSAFF
NA	TRBV21-1	NA	TRBJ2-4	TGTGCCAGCAGCAAAGAGCAAAGAGGCAGGGCTAGTCTAGGGGTCGCCAAAAACATTCAGTACTTC	CASSKEQRGRASLGVAKNIQYF
few	TRBV7-9	NA	TRBJ2-2	TGTGCCAGCAGCTTCGGCGGAGCGAACACCGGGGAGCTGTTTTTT	CASSFGGANTGELFF
few	TRBV25-1	NA	TRBJ2-7	TGTGCCAGCAGTGACCATGTCTACGAGCAGTACTTC	CASSDHVYEQYF
NA	TRBV20-1	NA	TRBJ2-5	TGCAGTGCTAGAGATTCAGGACTCACGGGGAAGACCCAGTACTTC	CSARDSGLTGKTQYF
many	TRBV12-3/TRBV12-4	NA	TRBJ2-7	TGTGCCAGCAGCCCCGGGTCCTACGAGCAGTACTTC	CASSPGSYEQYF
few	TRBV20-1	TRBD1	TRBJ1-1	TGCAGTGCTGGGACAGAAGACACTGAAGCTTTCTTT	CSAGTEDTEAFF
few	TRBV29-1	TRBD1	TRBJ2-3	TGCAGCGTTGAAGGGTTCAAGGGGGCCATGACAGATACGCAGTATTTT	CSVEGFKGAMTDTQYF
many	TRBV5-1	TRBD2	TRBJ2-5	TGCGCCAGCACCGTGACTAGCGGCCAAGAGACCCAGTACTTC	CASTVTSGQETQYF
NA	TRBV2	TRBD2	TRBJ2-7	TGTGCCAGCAGTGAACTAGCGGCCACCTACGAGCAGTACTTC	CASSELAATYEQYF
NA	TRBV29-1	NA	TRBJ1-2	TGCAGCAGCAGGGAGGAGGAGTATGGCTACACCTTC	CSSREEEYGYTF
NA	TRBV15	NA	TRBJ2-6	TGTGCCACCAGCAGAGACCGAGCTGTAACCAACGTCCTGACTTTC	CATSRDRAVTNVLTF
NA	TRBV10-3	TRBD2	TRBJ2-7	TGTGCTATCAGTGAGTCGATTGGGACTAGCGGGGTCCCCTACGAGCAGTACTTC	CAISESIGTSGVPYEQYF
NA	TRBV10-3	TRBD2	TRBJ2-7	TGTGCCATCAGCCGGACGCAGGAGCGGGAGTACGAGCAGTACTTC	CAISRTQEREYEQYF
NA	TRBV9	NA	TRBJ2-3	TGTGCCAGCAGCGCATTCGGGAGTTTGGGAGATACGCAGTATTTT	CASSAFGSLGDTQYF
NA	TRBV6-1	NA	TRBJ2-5	TGTGCCAGCACCTCAGGCGAGACCCAGTACTTC	CASTSGETQYF
few	TRBV3-1	NA	TRBJ2-5	TGTGCCAGCAGCCAACTGGCCCACCGGACCCAGTACTTC	CASSQLAHRTQYF
NA	TRBV24-1	NA	TRBJ2-1	TGTGCCACCAGTGATCACCGGGACGGGCCGATCAATGAGCAGTTCTTC	CATSDHRDGPINEQFF